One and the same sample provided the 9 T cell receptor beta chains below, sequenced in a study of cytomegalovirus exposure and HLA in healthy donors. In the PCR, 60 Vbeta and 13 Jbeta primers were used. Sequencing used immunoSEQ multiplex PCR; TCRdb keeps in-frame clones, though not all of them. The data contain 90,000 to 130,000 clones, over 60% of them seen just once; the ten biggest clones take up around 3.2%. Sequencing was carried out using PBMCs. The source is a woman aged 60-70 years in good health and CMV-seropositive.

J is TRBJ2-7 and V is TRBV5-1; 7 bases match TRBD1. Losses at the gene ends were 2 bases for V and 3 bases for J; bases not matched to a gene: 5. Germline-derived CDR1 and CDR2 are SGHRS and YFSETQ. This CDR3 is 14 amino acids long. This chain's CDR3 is CASSFGQENYEQYF. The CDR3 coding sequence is TGCGCCAGCAGCTTCGGACAGGAGAACTACGAGCAGTACTTC.

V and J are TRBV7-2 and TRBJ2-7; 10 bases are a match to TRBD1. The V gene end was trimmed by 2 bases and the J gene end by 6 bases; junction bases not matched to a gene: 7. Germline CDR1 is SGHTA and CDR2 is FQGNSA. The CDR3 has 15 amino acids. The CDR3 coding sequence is TGTGCCAGCAGCTTATTTGGACAGGGGGTCGGCGAGCAGTACTTC. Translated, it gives CASSLFGQGVGEQYF.

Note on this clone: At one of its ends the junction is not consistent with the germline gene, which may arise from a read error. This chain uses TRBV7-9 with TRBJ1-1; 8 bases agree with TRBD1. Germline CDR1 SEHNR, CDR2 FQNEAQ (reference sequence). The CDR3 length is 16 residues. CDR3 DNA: TGTTCCAGCAGCGCCCGACAGGGGTTGGTGAACACTGAAGCTTTCTTT. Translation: CSSSARQGLVNTEAFF.

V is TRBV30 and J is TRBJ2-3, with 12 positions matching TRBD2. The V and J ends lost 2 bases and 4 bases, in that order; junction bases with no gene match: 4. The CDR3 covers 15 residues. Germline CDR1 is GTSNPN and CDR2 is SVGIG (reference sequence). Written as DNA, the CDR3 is TGTGCCTGGAGTAGCGGACTAGCGGGACCAGATACGCAGTATTTT. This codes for CAWSSGLAGPDTQYF. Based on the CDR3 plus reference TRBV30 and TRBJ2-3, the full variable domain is SQTIHQWPATLVQPVGSPLSLECTVEGTSNPNLYWYRQAAGRGLQLLFYSVGIGQISSEVPQNLSASRPQDRQFILSSKKLLLSDSGFYLCAWSSGLAGPDTQYFGPGTRLTVL.

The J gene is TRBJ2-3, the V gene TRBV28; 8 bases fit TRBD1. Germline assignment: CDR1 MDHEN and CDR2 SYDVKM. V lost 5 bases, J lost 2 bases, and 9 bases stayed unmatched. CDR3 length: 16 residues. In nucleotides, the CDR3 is TGTGCCAGCAGTCTCAACAGGGGGAGCCTCACAGATACGCAGTATTTT. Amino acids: CASSLNRGSLTDTQYF. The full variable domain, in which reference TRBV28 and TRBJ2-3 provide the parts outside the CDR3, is DVKVTQSSRYLVKRTGEKVFLECVQDMDHENMFWYRQDPGLGLRLIYFSYDVKMKEKGDIPEGYSVSREKKERFSLILESASTNQTSMYLCASSLNRGSLTDTQYFGPGTRLTVL.

CDR3 DNA sequence: TGTGCCAGCAGCAGGTGGGGGGGGAACACCGGGGAGCTGTTTTTT. Translation: CASSRWGGNTGELFF. V is TRBV7-9 and J is TRBJ2-2; 7 bases agree with TRBD2. This CDR3 contains 15 residues. Germline V lookup: CDR1 SEHNR, CDR2 FQNEAQ (reference sequence). V lost 5 bases and J lost 1; bases outside the gene matches: 4.

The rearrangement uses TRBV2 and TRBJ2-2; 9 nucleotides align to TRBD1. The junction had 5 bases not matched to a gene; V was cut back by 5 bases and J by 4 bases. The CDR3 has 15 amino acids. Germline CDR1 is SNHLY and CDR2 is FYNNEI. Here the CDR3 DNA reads TGTGCCAGCAGTCGGGACAGGGCAGGCACCGGGGAGCTGTTTTTT. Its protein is CASSRDRAGTGELFF. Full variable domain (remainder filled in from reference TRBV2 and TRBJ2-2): EPEVTQTPSHQVTQMGQEVILRCVPISNHLYFYWYRQILGQKVEFLVSFYNNEISEKSEIFDDQFSVERPDGSNFTLKIRSTKLEDSAMYFCASSRDRAGTGELFFGEGSRLTVL.

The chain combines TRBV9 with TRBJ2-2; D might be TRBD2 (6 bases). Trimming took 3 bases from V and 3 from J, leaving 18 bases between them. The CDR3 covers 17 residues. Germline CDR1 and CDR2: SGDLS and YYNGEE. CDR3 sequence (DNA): TGTGCCAGCAGCGCCCTACCCGGGGGAGTAGACACCGGGGAGCTGTTTTTT. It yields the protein CASSALPGGVDTGELFF. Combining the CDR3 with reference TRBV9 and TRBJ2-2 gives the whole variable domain DSGVTQTPKHLITATGQRVTLRCSPRSGDLSVYWYQQSLDQGLQFLIQYYNGEERAKGNILERFSAQQFPDLHSELNLSSLELGDSALYFCASSALPGGVDTGELFFGEGSRLTVL.

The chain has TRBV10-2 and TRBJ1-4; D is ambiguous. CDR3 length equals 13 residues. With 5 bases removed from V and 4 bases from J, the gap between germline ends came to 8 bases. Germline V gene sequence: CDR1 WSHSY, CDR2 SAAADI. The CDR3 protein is CASSRAGNEKLFF. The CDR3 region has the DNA TGCGCCAGCAGTAGGGCGGGTAATGAAAAACTGTTTTTT.